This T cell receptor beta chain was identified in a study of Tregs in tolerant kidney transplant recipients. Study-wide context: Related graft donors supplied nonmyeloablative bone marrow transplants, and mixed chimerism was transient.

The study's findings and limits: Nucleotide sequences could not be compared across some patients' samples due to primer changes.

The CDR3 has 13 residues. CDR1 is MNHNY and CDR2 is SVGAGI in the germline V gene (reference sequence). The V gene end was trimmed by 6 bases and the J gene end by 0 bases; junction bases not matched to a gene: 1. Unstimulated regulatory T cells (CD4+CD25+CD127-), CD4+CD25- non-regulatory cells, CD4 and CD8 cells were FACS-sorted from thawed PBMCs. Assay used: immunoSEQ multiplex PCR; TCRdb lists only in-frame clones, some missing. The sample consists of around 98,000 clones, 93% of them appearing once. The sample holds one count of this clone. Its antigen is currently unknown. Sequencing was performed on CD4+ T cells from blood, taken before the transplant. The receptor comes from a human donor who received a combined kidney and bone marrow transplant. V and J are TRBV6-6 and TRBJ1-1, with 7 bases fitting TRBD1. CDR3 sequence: CASSDRVNTEAFF. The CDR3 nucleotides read TGTGCCAGCAGCGACAGGGTGAACACTGAAGCTTTCTTT.